These T cell receptor beta chains were read from a single sample in a study of shared clonotypes between healthy human individuals. The protocol was immunoSEQ multiplex PCR, while the TCRdb copy is restricted to in-frame clones and leaves out a portion. The sample gives more than 850,000 clones, 75% to 85% of which show up once; more than 0.45% is in the top ten. Sequenced: memory CD4+ T cells from PBMCs. These receptors were collected from a man aged 18 to 30 in good health. Some clones in this sample may be carry-over from other donors' samples. Both conserved end residues are part of each CDR3. A D gene is named only where the DNA matches it firmly. Not all rows give a size; the values are once, few, many and, for expanded clones, a class.

CDR3aa,CDR3nt,v_gene,j_gene,d_gene,abundance
CASSIAGVEKLFF,TGTGCCAGTAGTATAGCAGGGGTTGAAAAACTGTTTTTT,TRBV19,TRBJ1-4,-,-
CASSPYPDAVTDTQYF,TGTGCCAGCTCACCATACCCGGACGCCGTCACAGATACGCAGTATTTT,TRBV18,TRBJ2-3,-,-
CASGSSDSPGDTIYF,TGTGCTAGTGGTTCCTCCGACAGCCCGGGGGACACCATATATTTT,TRBV12-5,TRBJ1-3,-,many
CASSLEGSDYGYTF,TGCGCCAGCAGCTTGGAAGGGAGTGACTATGGCTACACCTTC,TRBV5-1,TRBJ1-2,-,-
CASSNRDSSNYGYTF,TGTGCCAGCAGCAACCGGGACAGCTCTAACTATGGCTACACCTTC,TRBV6-6,TRBJ1-2,TRBD1,-
CASSLIGTSGRVRQFF,TGTGCCAGCAGTTTAATTGGGACTAGCGGGAGGGTTAGGCAGTTCTTC,TRBV28,TRBJ2-1,TRBD2,-
CASSTSTGTASTDTQYF,TGCGCCAGCAGCACATCAACCGGGACAGCTAGCACAGATACGCAGTATTTT,TRBV5-1,TRBJ2-3,TRBD1,-
CASSFFKRGGNQPQHF,TGTGCCAGCAGTTTTTTTAAACGGGGAGGTAATCAGCCCCAGCATTTT,TRBV28,TRBJ1-5,-,many
CASRTTGTSEGYTF,TGTGCCAGTAGAACAACCGGGACTAGTGAAGGCTACACCTTC,TRBV19,TRBJ1-2,-,-
CASSSRAGGPYEQYF,TGCGCCAGCAGCTCTCGAGCGGGAGGGCCCTACGAGCAGTACTTC,TRBV5-1,TRBJ2-7,TRBD2,-
CSARKGREQYF,TGCAGTGCTAGGAAAGGCCGCGAGCAGTACTTC,TRBV20-1,TRBJ2-7,-,-
CAIASGGTSSEAFF,TGTGCCATCGCCTCAGGGGGGACGAGCTCTGAAGCTTTCTTT,TRBV6-1,TRBJ1-1,TRBD1,-
CASSLRVGTDTIYF,TGTGCCAGCAGCTTAAGGGTAGGGACGGACACCATATATTTT,TRBV7-2,TRBJ1-3,-,once
CASSWDREGEAFF,TGTGCCAGCAGCTGGGACAGGGAGGGTGAAGCTTTCTTT,TRBV7-3,TRBJ1-1,TRBD1,-
CASRGRGRLNTEAFF,TGTGCCAGTAGAGGCAGGGGGCGTCTGAACACTGAAGCTTTCTTT,TRBV19,TRBJ1-1,TRBD1,-
CASSPSGPSSGYGYTF,TGTGCCAGCTCACCAAGTGGGCCATCCTCTGGCTATGGCTACACCTTC,TRBV18,TRBJ1-2,-,-
CASSRETGLTYNEQFF,TGCGCCAGCAGCCGAGAGACAGGGTTGACCTACAATGAGCAGTTCTTC,TRBV4-3,TRBJ2-1,TRBD1,-
CASSRTGGGSYEQYF,TGTGCCAGCAGCCGGACAGGGGGAGGCTCCTACGAGCAGTACTTC,TRBV7-8,TRBJ2-7,TRBD1,many
CASSDRVYEQYF,TGTGCCAGCAGTGACAGGGTTTACGAGCAGTACTTC,TRBV28,TRBJ2-7,TRBD1,once
CASSAQTTTGNTIYF,TGTGCCAGCAGTGCCCAGACAACCACTGGAAACACCATATATTTT,TRBV6-1,TRBJ1-3,-,-
CASSFIIRDRGSETQYF,TGTGCCAGCAGCTTTATTATCCGGGACAGGGGTAGTGAGACCCAGTACTTC,TRBV5-6,TRBJ2-5,TRBD1,-
CAWIPGVVADTQYF,TGTGCCTGGATCCCAGGGGTGGTCGCAGATACGCAGTATTTT,TRBV30,TRBJ2-3,-,-
CAIGTGGSMNTEAFF,TGTGCCATTGGGACGGGGGGCAGCATGAACACTGAAGCTTTCTTT,TRBV10-3,TRBJ1-1,-,few
CASNNQVLQGSEQFF,TGTGCCAGCAATAATCAGGTGCTACAAGGATCTGAGCAGTTCTTC,TRBV2,TRBJ2-1,-,-
CASDRDGKGGELFF,TGCGCCAGCGACCGAGACGGGAAGGGCGGGGAGCTGTTTTTT,TRBV5-1,TRBJ2-2,-,-
CASSLAEAGPYGYTF,TGCGCCAGCAGCTTGGCCGAGGCAGGACCCTATGGCTACACCTTC,TRBV5-1,TRBJ1-2,-,-
CASSSLDRGLGYTF,TGTGCCAGCAGTTCACTTGACCGGGGGTTAGGCTACACCTTC,TRBV28,TRBJ1-2,-,few
CASSLSFGAGGELFF,TGTGCCAGCAGTTTATCTTTCGGAGCGGGCGGGGAGCTGTTTTTT,TRBV27,TRBJ2-2,-,once
CASNRGGGELFF,TGTGCTAGCAACAGGGGCGGCGGGGAGCTGTTTTTT,TRBV6-6,TRBJ2-2,TRBD1,once
CASSLDRGDEQFF,TGTGCCAGCAGCTTAGATAGGGGTGATGAGCAGTTCTTC,TRBV11-2,TRBJ2-1,-,-
CASSARLANNNEQFF,TGTGCCAGCAGCGCGCGACTAGCGAATAACAATGAGCAGTTCTTC,TRBV5-4,TRBJ2-1,TRBD2,once
CASSFDPGRGEQFF,TGTGCCAGCAGCTTCGACCCCGGCCGGGGTGAGCAGTTCTTC,TRBV7-2,TRBJ2-1,-,-
CAIGRGSYGYTF,TGTGCCATCGGAAGGGGCAGCTATGGCTACACCTTC,TRBV6-6,TRBJ1-2,-,-
CASSPLPSGSHNEQFF,TGTGCCAGCAGTCCCCTACCCAGCGGGAGTCACAATGAGCAGTTCTTC,TRBV28,TRBJ2-1,TRBD2,-
CAWSGVTDTQYF,TGTGCCTGGAGCGGGGTTACAGATACGCAGTATTTT,TRBV30,TRBJ2-3,-,-
CASSLAHRTGYGYTF,TGTGCCAGCAGCTTAGCGCACCGGACCGGCTATGGCTACACCTTC,TRBV7-8,TRBJ1-2,-,-
CASSFRALGYNEQFF,TGTGCCAGCAGTTTCAGGGCCTTGGGATACAATGAGCAGTTCTTC,TRBV28,TRBJ2-1,-,-
CASSDTGGSTDTQYF,TGTGCCAGCAGTGATACGGGAGGGAGCACAGATACGCAGTATTTT,TRBV2,TRBJ2-3,TRBD2,-